The next 12 T cell receptor beta chains were all read from a single sample in a study of beta chain features in type 1 diabetes. Every isolated RNA sample was fully reverse transcribed, so sequencing captured expressed TCRB transcripts. TCRdb's table, derived via immunoSEQ multiplex PCR, lists solely in-frame clones and lacks some. This sample has approximately 150,000 clones, with under 11% found just once. The sequenced sample consisted of naive CD4+ T cells from blood. All receptors derive from a man aged 18 to 29 in good health.

CDR3 region: CASSKRGTAEAFF. Here the CDR3 DNA reads TGTGCCAGTAGTAAGCGGGGGACCGCTGAAGCTTTCTTT. The chain joins TRBV19 to TRBJ1-1; a possible D gene is TRBD1 (5 bases). This CDR3 region has 13 residues. V gave up 4 bases and J gave up 6 bases, with 12 bases separating them. Looked up from germline, CDR1 is LNHDA and CDR2 is SQIVND (reference sequence).

J is TRBJ1-2 and V is TRBV19; 10 positions agree with TRBD1. V shed 7 bases and J 1 base; nucleotides not matched to a gene: 6. Germline CDR1 reads LNHDA; CDR2 reads SQIVND (reference sequence). The CDR3 has 15 amino acids. CDR3 nucleotides: TGTGCCAGTATCCCGGGACAGGGGAGTAACTATGGCTACACCTTC. This encodes CASIPGQGSNYGYTF. The full variable domain, rest sourced from reference TRBV19 and TRBJ1-2, is DGGITQSPKYLFRKEGQNVTLSCEQNLNHDAMYWYRQDPGQGLRLIYYSQIVNDFQKGDIAEGYSVSREKKESFPLTVTSAQKNPTAFYLCASIPGQGSNYGYTFGSGTRLTVV.

The J gene is TRBJ1-4, the V gene TRBV6-6, with D possibly matching TRBD1 (5 bases). Trimming took 9 bases from V and 0 from J, leaving 14 bases between them. This CDR3 comprises 15 residues. Germline V CDR1 and CDR2: MNHNY, SVGAGI (reference sequence). CDR3 region: CASAADRATNEKLFF. Here the CDR3 DNA reads TGTGCCAGTGCCGCCGACAGAGCAACTAATGAAAAACTGTTTTTT.

This chain connects TRBV19 to TRBJ2-2; TRBD1 agrees at 12 bases. This CDR3 has 16 residues. Trimming removed 6 bases from V and 5 bases from J; junction bases left unmatched: 7. Germline values: CDR1 LNHDA, CDR2 SQIVND (reference sequence). CDR3 sequence: CASSPGDRGRTGELFF. The CDR3 DNA reads TGTGCCAGTAGCCCGGGGGACAGGGGGCGTACCGGGGAGCTGTTTTTT.

A few counts support this clone. J is TRBJ1-2 and V is TRBV5-5; D is undetermined. V was cut by 4 bases and J by 7 bases, with 17 bases left in between. The CDR3 runs 14 residues. Germline lookup yields CDR1 SGHKS and CDR2 YYEKEE (reference sequence). CDR3 DNA sequence: TGTGCCAGCAGCACAGAATGGACTGCTGGTGGCTACACCTTC. As protein: CASSTEWTAGGYTF.

V gene TRBV30 combines with J gene TRBJ2-2, with D hard to call. This CDR3 is 14 amino acids long. In germline, CDR1 is GTSNPN, CDR2 SVGIG (reference sequence). V gave up 0 bases and J gave up 7 bases, with 12 bases separating them. CDR3 bases: TGTGCCTGGAGTGTATCGGCAGGAAGCGGGGAGCTGTTTTTT. Protein product: CAWSVSAGSGELFF.

CDR3 coding DNA: TGTGCCAGCAGTTACTCGCGATTCTTACCGAACAATGAGCAGTTCTTC. It specifies CASSYSRFLPNNEQFF. The chain is built from TRBV6-5 and TRBJ2-1; D remains unclear. CDR1 and CDR2 (germline): MNHEY, SVGAGI. The CDR3 totals 16 residues. Trimming pared 0 bases from V and 5 bases from J, leaving 14 bases between.

CDR3 in DNA: TGTGCCAGCAGCGTATCGGGACTCGAAGACGAGCAGTACTTC. Residues: CASSVSGLEDEQYF. V is TRBV9 and J is TRBJ2-5; a weak D match, TRBD2 (6 bases). The J call may not be correct, given that the DNA end is closer to TRBJ2-7. CDR1 SGDLS and CDR2 YYNGEE come from the germline V gene. The CDR3 spans 14 residues.

The chain employs TRBV21-1 and TRBJ1-5; the DNA was not used to check the table's D call, TRBD1. TRBV21-1 is annotated as a pseudogene. The CDR3 extends over 18 amino acids. The CDR3 DNA reads as TGTGCCAGCAGCAAAGCGCGTACAGGAATATATAGCAATCAGCCCCAGCATTTT. Translating gives CASSKARTGIYSNQPQHF.

This clone has ten or more counts. This chain uses TRBV4-3 with TRBJ2-7; 7 bases agree with TRBD2. From germline, CDR1 is LGHNA and CDR2 YSLEER. With 1 base clipped from V and 2 bases from J, the junction kept 5 bases outside the gene matches. The CDR3 totals 15 residues. CDR3 amino acids: CASSQGEGWPYEQYF. CDR3 nucleotide sequence: TGCGCCAGCAGCCAAGGGGAGGGATGGCCCTACGAGCAGTACTTC.

This clone was found a few times. The V and J genes are TRBV5-1 and TRBJ2-1, with 8 bases lining up with TRBD1. Germline V CDR1 and CDR2: SGHRS, YFSETQ. The CDR3 covers 16 residues. The V segment lost 4 bases and the J segment 7 bases; nucleotides outside the gene matches: 13. The CDR3 sequence is CASSIDPQGARNEQFF. The CDR3 DNA follows: TGCGCCAGCAGCATTGATCCCCAGGGGGCAAGGAATGAGCAGTTCTTC.

In its sample, this clone was seen a few times. The chain links TRBV15 to TRBJ1-4; TRBD1 is a possible D gene (5 bases). Looked up from germline, CDR1 is LNHNV and CDR2 is YYDKDF (reference sequence). V was trimmed by 1 base and J by 13 bases, leaving 10 bases between them. There are 12 residues in the CDR3. CDR3 sequence: CATSRVTGRLFF. DNA for the CDR3: TGTGCCACCAGCAGAGTAACAGGAAGACTGTTTTTT.